One and the same sample provided the 13 T cell receptor beta chains below, sequenced in a study of blood T cell repertoires in COVID-19. Profiled with immunoSEQ multiplex PCR; TCRdb holds only in-frame clones, not every one. The sample shows under 150,000 clones, approximately 91% of them seen only once. Material for sequencing was peripheral blood. All receptors come from a woman aged 70-85 years who had recovered from COVID-19.

This chain connects TRBV30 to TRBJ1-4, with 7 bases identical to TRBD1. CDR1 is GTSNPN, CDR2 SVGIG, per germline (reference sequence). This CDR3 region has 14 residues. J was trimmed by 5 bases and V by 4 bases; bases with no gene match: 7. The CDR3 nucleotides read TGTGCCTGGACCAGGACAGGATCAAATGAAAAACTGTTTTTT. Its translation: CAWTRTGSNEKLFF.

This clone was recorded once. This chain links TRBV5-6 with TRBJ2-1, with TRBD2 matching over 9 bases. Germline values: CDR1 SGHDT, CDR2 YYEEEE. V lost 2 bases and J lost 14; bases outside the gene matches: 11. The CDR3 is 14 residues long. CDR3 in DNA: TGTGCCAGCAGCTTAAAGCGGGGGGCCCCGAGGGAGTTCTTC. As protein: CASSLKRGAPREFF.

The chain is built from TRBV10-3 and TRBJ2-7; 9 bases match TRBD2. Germline V gene data show CDR1 as ENHRY and CDR2 as SYGVKD. Germline trimming cut 3 bases from V and 1 base from J; bases unmatched to any gene: 7. This CDR3 region has 16 residues. CDR3 in DNA: TGTGCCATCAGTGACCCGAATAGCGGGAGTTCCTACGAGCAGTACTTC. Its translation: CAISDPNSGSSYEQYF.

The chain is built from TRBV27 and TRBJ2-3; 7 bases fit TRBD2. CDR1 and CDR2 from the germline V gene are MNHEY and SMNVEV (reference sequence). V trimming: 6 bases; J trimming: 2 bases; junction bases outside the gene matches: 5. The CDR3 is 14 residues long. CDR3 DNA sequence: TGTGCCAGCAGGGGGGGGTTGGACACAGATACGCAGTATTTT. Protein: CASRGGLDTDTQYF.

The CDR3 region is CASSHRDREGEQYF. The CDR3 nucleotides read TGTGCCAGCAGCCACCGGGACAGGGAGGGGGAGCAGTACTTC. This rearrangement joins TRBV13 to TRBJ2-7, with TRBD1 matching over 9 bases. This CDR3 has 14 residues. V shed 5 bases and J 7 bases; nucleotides not matched to a gene: 9. Germline V CDR1 and CDR2: PRHDT, FYEKMQ (reference sequence).

The chain uses TRBV7-9 and TRBJ2-3; D might be TRBD2 (6 bases). This CDR3 spans 14 amino acids. CDR1 and CDR2 from the germline V gene are SEHNR and FQNEAQ (reference sequence). V was clipped by 8 bases and J by 0 bases, with 12 bases between them. CDR3 sequence reads: CASGRMTSTDTQYF. The CDR3 bases are TGTGCCAGCGGGAGGATGACCAGCACAGATACGCAGTATTTT. The entire variable domain, with the rest obtained from reference TRBV7-9 and TRBJ2-3, is as follows: DTGVSQNPRHKITKRGQNVTFRCDPISEHNRLYWYRQTLGQGPEFLTYFQNEAQLEKSRLLSDRFSAERPKGSFSTLEIQRTEQGDSAMYLCASGRMTSTDTQYFGPGTRLTVL.

The chain uses TRBV19 and TRBJ1-4, with D unclear. V lost 5 bases to trimming and J lost 7 bases, with 17 bases between them. CDR3 length: 15 residues. Germline V gene data show CDR1 as LNHDA and CDR2 as SQIVND (reference sequence). The CDR3 protein is CASSGVEVRGEKLFF. CDR3 nucleotide sequence: TGTGCCAGTAGTGGTGTGGAGGTCCGGGGTGAAAAACTGTTTTTT.

V and J are TRBV7-2 and TRBJ2-2; 10 bases line up with TRBD2. J was trimmed by 6 bases and V by 5 bases; bases with no gene match: 6. The germline V gene encodes CDR1 SGHTA and CDR2 FQGNSA. CDR3 size: 15 residues. The CDR3 region has the DNA TGTGCCAGCAGCCTTGGACTAGCGGAACCCGGGGAGCTGTTTTTT. It is translated as CASSLGLAEPGELFF.

The chain is built from TRBV10-3 and TRBJ1-2, with TRBD1 as a possible D gene (5 bases). V was clipped by 0 bases and J by 6 bases, with 14 bases between them. Germline lookup yields CDR1 ENHRY and CDR2 SYGVKD. This CDR3 contains 15 residues. As DNA, the CDR3 is TGTGCCATCAGTGAGTCGATCGGGCAGGGCCATGGCTACACCTTC. Protein sequence: CAISESIGQGHGYTF.

The chain is built from TRBV4-3 and TRBJ1-1; D perhaps matches TRBD1 (6 bases). This CDR3 spans 16 amino acids. Germline assignment: CDR1 LGHNA and CDR2 YSLEER. The ends were cut back, 4 bases at V and 5 bases at J, with 20 bases in the middle. The CDR3 nucleotides read TGCGCCAGCAGCCCTCGTGGGGCAGGGGAATGGACTGAAGCTTTCTTT. Protein: CASSPRGAGEWTEAFF.

For the CDR3, the DNA is TGCGCCAGCAGCCAAGATTCCCGGGGGGGGGCGGATACGCAGTATTTT. Translation: CASSQDSRGGADTQYF. V gene TRBV4-3 combines with J gene TRBJ2-3, with 8 bases aligning to TRBD2. Germline trimming cut 0 bases from V and 6 bases from J; bases unmatched to any gene: 8. Germline V gives CDR1 LGHNA, CDR2 YSLEER. The CDR3 runs 16 residues.

The chain combines TRBV5-1 with TRBJ2-5; a weak D match, TRBD1 (5 bases). Per germline, CDR1 SGHRS and CDR2 YFSETQ. V dropped 0 bases and J dropped 5 bases, with 14 bases sitting between them. The CDR3 totals 15 residues. CDR3 DNA: TGCGCCAGCAGCTTGGGGGTTAGGGCAGGGGAGACCCAGTACTTC. This sequence encodes CASSLGVRAGETQYF.

The chain employs TRBV18 and TRBJ1-1; no firm D call. Trimming took off 4 bases at V and 0 bases at J, with 18 bases between the two ends. CDR1 is KGHSH and CDR2 is LQKENI in the germline V gene. The CDR3 spans 17 residues. The CDR3 region has the DNA TGTGCCAGCTCACTTTATTCCGGGAGAGGGATGAACACTGAAGCTTTCTTT. This encodes CASSLYSGRGMNTEAFF.